The rows below give T cell receptor beta chains drawn from one sample of a study of T cell responses to AZD1222 COVID-19 vaccine. Only in-frame clones appear in the TCRdb table, and some are missing; sequencing was by immunoSEQ multiplex PCR. The data show about 130,000 clones, approximately 86% seen once. The sequenced sample was peripheral blood, obtained 28 days after the second AZD1222 dose. The receptors stem from an adult who received the AZD1222 COVID-19 vaccine. CDR3s include the opening cysteine and the closing phenylalanine or tryptophan.

v_call cdr3_aa
TRBV4-2 CASSQEAGRGVILGHGYTF
TRBV19 CASSVRGRNGYTF
TRBV5-5 CASSRDRERFYTF
TRBV7-2 CASSFVGADTQYF
TRBV9 CASSVDWPGRSPLHF
TRBV2 CASSLGTSNYGYTF
TRBV2 CASSEEAAANYGYTF
TRBV10-2 CASSETGSYGYTF
TRBV4-3 CASSQDAVGSPLHF
TRBV29-1 CSVVTTGNNYGYTF
TRBV4-2 CASSQERRNRGYTF
TRBV11-2 CASSLEGNTEAFF
TRBV30 CAWKTDRHTGELFF
TRBV5-1 CASRTRPTQRGGYTF
TRBV21-1 CARCEGGRTGELFF
TRBV2 CAQRASNTGELFF
TRBV7-9 CASSLDAAGRAYEQYF
TRBV10-3 CAISESESQPQHF
TRBV25-1 CASSPGTVGNTIYF
TRBV2 CASSPQGSEQYF
TRBV11-2 CASSFGTSGTDTQYF
TRBV2 CASRPTEYNEQFF
TRBV30 CAWRDLGRAEKLFF
TRBV3-1/TRBV3-2 CASSQMSRDRADEQFF
TRBV6-6 CASSNPWTGNTEAFF
TRBV5-1 CASSLRGDLGEKLFF
TRBV5-8 CASSGGLGAGANVLTF
TRBV19 CASSIDGRGLNSPLHF
TRBV7-6 CASSSLEGQPQHF
TRBV15 CATSRRAGGSSYEQYF
TRBV9 CASSGRTGPQETQYF
TRBV6-2/TRBV6-3 CASSSQGYEQYF
TRBV5-4 CASRKQGGADTQYF
TRBV7-2 CASSLVSGGAYEQYF
TRBV21-1 CASSLRWTLHRHSGNTIYF
TRBV6-6 CASSRDIHSGNTIYF
TRBV7-2 CASSYRPSGSAYEQYF
TRBV5-1 CASSLGGTSGMNEQFF
TRBV9 CASSKSTDTQYF